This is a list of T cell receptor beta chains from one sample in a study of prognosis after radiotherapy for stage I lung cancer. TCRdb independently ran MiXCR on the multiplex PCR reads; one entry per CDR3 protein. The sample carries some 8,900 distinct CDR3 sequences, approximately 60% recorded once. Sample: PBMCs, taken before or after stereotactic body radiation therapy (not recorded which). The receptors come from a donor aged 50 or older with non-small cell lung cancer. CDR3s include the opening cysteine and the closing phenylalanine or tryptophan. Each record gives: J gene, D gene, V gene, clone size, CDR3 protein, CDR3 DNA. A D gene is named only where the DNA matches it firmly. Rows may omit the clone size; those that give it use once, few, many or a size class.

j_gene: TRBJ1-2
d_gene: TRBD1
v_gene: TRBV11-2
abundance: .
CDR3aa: CASSQTGVTGSGYTF
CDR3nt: TGTGCCAGCAGCCAAACCGGAGTGACAGGGAGCGGCTACACCTTC

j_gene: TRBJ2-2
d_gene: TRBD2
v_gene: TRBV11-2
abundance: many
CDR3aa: CASRQRELGGELFF
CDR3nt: TGTGCCAGCAGGCAGCGGGAGCTCGGCGGGGAGCTGTTTTTT

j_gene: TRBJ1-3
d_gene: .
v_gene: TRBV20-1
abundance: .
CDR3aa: CSARGHEGNTIYF
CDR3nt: TGCAGTGCTAGGGGACATGAAGGAAACACCATATATTTT

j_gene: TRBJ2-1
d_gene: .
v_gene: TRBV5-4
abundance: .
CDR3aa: CASSSVLGRSIEQFF
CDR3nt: TGTGCCAGCAGCTCGGTACTAGGAAGATCGATTGAGCAGTTCTTC

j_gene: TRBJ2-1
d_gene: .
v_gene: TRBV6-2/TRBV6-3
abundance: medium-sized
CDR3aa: CASSSLVAHYNEQFF
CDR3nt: TGTGCCAGCAGTTCCCTAGTAGCCCATTACAATGAGCAGTTCTTC

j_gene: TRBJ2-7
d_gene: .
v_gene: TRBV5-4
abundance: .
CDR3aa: CASSLGFGSYEQYF
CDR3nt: TGTGCCAGCAGCTTGGGTTTCGGTTCCTACGAGCAGTACTTC

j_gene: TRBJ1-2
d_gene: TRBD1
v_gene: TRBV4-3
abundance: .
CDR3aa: CASSPLTGGTGNGYTF
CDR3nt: TGCGCCAGCAGCCCCCTAACAGGGGGGACAGGAAACGGCTACACCTTC

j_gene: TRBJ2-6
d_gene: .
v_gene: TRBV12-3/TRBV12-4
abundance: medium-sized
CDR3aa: CASSFVRGIPSGANVLTF
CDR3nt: TGTGCCAGCAGTTTCGTCCGGGGAATCCCCTCTGGGGCCAACGTCCTGACTTTC

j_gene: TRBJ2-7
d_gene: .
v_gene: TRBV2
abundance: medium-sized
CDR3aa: CASSEGQVHEQYF
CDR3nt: TGTGCCAGCAGTGAAGGACAGGTCCACGAGCAGTACTTC

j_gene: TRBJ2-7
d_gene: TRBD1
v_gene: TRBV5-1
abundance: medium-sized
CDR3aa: CASSGQDSSYEQYF
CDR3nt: TGCGCCAGCAGCGGACAGGATAGCTCCTACGAGCAGTACTTC

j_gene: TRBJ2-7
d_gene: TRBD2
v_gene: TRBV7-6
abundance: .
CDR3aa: CSSSATLTSGSSYEQYF
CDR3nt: TGTTCCAGCAGCGCCACCCTTACTAGCGGCTCCTCCTACGAGCAGTACTTC

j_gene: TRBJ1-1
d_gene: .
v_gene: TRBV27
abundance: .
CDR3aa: CASSAVGLNTEAFF
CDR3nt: TGTGCCAGCAGTGCCGTAGGTTTGAACACTGAAGCTTTCTTT

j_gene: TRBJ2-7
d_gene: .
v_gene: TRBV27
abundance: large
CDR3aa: CASSFGLEQYF
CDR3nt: TGTGCCAGCAGTTTCGGCCTTGAGCAGTACTTC

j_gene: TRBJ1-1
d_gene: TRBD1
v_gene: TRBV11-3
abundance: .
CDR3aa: CASSLDRGSEAFF
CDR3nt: TGTGCCAGCAGCTTAGACAGGGGGAGTGAAGCTTTCTTT